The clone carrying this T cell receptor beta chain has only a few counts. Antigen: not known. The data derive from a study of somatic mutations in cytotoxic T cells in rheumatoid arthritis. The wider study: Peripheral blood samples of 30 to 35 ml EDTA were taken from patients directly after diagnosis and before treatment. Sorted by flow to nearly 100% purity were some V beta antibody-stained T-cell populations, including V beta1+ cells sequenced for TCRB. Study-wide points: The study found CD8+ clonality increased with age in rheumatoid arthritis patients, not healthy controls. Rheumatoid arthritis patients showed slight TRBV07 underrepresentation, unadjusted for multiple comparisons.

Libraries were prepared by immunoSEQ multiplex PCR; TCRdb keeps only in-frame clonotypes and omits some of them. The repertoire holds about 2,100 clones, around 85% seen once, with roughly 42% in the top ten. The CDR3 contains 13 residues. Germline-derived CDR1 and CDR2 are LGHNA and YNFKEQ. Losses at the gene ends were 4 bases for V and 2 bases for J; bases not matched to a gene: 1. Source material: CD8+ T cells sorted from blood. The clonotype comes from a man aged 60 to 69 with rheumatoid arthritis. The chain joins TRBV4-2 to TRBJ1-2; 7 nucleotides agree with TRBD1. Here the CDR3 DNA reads TGTGCCAGCAGCCCACAGGGGAACTATGGCTACACCTTC. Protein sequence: CASSPQGNYGYTF.